The clone carrying this T cell receptor (beta chain) was seen more than once but under ten times. What it binds is unknown. The sample comes from a study of CD8 T cells in ankylosing spondylitis. A single record per CDR3 protein comes from TCRdb applying MiXCR to the 5' RACE reads. The profile shows a few hundred thousand distinct CDR3 sequences, under 25% of them singletons. Points from the study as a whole: What appeared characteristic of ankylosing spondylitis blood was a TCR beta motif of eight highly homologous variants.

Material: blood, either unsorted or a sorted T cell fraction (not recorded which). This receptor was taken from a female donor with ankylosing spondylitis or in good health (not recorded which).

In DNA form, the CDR3 reads TGCGCCAGCAGCCAGTTCAACCCCGGGGCGCAGTATTTT. Its protein is CASSQFNPGAQYF. The gene calls are TRBV4-3 and TRBJ2-3; weak D call: TRBD2 (5 bases). The CDR3 sequence is 13 residues long. Per the germline V gene, CDR1 is LGHNA and CDR2 is YSLEER. V was pared by 3 bases and J by 10 bases, with 14 bases between.